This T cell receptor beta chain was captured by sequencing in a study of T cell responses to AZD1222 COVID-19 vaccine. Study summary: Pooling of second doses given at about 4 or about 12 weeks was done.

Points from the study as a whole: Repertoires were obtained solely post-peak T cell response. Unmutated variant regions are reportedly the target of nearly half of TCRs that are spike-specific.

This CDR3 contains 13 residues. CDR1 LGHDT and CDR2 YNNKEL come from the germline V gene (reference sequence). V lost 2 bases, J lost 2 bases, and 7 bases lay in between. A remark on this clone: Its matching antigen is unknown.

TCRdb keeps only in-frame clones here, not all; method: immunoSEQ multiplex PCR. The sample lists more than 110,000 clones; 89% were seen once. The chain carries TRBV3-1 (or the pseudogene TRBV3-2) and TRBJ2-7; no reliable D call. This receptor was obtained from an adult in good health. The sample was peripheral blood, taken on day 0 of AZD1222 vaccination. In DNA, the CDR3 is TGTGCCAGCAGCCAATATACTGCCTACGAGCAGTACTTC. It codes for CASSQYTAYEQYF.